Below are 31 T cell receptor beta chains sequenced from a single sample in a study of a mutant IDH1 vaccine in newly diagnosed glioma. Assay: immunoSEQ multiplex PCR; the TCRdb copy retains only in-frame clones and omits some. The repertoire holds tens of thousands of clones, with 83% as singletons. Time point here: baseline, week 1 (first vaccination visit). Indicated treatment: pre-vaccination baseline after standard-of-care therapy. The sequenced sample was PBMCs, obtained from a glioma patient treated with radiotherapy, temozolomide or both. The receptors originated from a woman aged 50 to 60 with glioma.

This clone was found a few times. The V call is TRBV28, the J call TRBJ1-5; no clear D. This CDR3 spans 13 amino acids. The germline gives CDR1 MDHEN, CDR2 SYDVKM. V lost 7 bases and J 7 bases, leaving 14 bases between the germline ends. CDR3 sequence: CASNIYWEQPQHF. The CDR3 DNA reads TGTGCCAGCAACATTTACTGGGAACAGCCCCAGCATTTT.

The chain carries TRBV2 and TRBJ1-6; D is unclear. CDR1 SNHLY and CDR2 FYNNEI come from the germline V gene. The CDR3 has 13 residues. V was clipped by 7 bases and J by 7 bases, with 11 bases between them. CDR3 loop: CASKRTRNSPLHF. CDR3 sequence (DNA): TGTGCCAGCAAGAGGACCAGGAATTCACCCCTCCACTTT.

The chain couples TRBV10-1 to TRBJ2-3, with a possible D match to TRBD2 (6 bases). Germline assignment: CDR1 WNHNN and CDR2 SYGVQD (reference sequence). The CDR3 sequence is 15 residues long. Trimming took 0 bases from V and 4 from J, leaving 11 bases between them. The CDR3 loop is CASSESKGGADTQYF. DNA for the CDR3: TGCGCCAGCAGTGAGTCGAAAGGCGGGGCAGATACGCAGTATTTT.

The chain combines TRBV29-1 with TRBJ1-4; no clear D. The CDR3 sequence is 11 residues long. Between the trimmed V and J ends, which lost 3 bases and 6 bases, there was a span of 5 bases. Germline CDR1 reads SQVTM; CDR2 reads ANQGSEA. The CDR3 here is CSVEKDEKLFF. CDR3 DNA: TGCAGCGTTGAGAAGGATGAAAAACTGTTTTTT.

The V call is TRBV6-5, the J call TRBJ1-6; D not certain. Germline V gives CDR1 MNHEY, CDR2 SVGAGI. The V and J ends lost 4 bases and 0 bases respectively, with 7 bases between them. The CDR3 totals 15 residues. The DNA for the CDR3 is TGTGCCAGCAGTTCAACAGACTCCTATAATTCACCCCTCCACTTT. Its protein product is CASSSTDSYNSPLHF.

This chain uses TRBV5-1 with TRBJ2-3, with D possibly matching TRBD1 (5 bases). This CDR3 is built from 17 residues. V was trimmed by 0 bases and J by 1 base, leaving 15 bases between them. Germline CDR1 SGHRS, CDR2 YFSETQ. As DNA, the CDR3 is TGCGCCAGCAGCTTGGGGCCTCAGGGCTCAGGCACAGATACGCAGTATTTT. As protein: CASSLGPQGSGTDTQYF.

The CDR3 sequence: CASSYRFPSLSEKLFF. The CDR3 coding sequence is TGTGCCAGCAGTTATCGTTTCCCCAGTCTCAGTGAAAAACTGTTTTTT. J is TRBJ1-4 and V is TRBV6-5; D not certain. CDR3 size: 16 residues. Looked up from germline, CDR1 is MNHEY and CDR2 is SVGAGI. V lost 3 bases, J lost 7 bases, and 18 bases lay in between.

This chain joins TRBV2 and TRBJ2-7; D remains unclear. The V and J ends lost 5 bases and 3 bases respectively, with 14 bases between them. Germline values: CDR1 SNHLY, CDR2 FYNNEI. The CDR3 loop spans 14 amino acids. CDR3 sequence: CASSYTSPYYEQYF. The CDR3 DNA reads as TGTGCCAGCAGTTATACCTCCCCTTACTACGAGCAGTACTTC.

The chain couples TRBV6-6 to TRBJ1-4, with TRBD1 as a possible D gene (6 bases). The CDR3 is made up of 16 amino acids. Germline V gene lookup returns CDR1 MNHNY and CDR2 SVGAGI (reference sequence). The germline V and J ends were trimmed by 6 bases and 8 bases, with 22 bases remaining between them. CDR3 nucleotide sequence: TGTGCCAGCAGCTGGAATGAACAGGGCCACCGAGAAAAACTGTTTTTT. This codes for CASSWNEQGHREKLFF.

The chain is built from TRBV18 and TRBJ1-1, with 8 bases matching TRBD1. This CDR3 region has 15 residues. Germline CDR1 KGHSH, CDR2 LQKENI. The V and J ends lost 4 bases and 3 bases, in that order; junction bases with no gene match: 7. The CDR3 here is CASSRRTGKDTEAFF. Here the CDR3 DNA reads TGTGCCAGCTCACGTCGGACAGGGAAAGACACTGAAGCTTTCTTT.

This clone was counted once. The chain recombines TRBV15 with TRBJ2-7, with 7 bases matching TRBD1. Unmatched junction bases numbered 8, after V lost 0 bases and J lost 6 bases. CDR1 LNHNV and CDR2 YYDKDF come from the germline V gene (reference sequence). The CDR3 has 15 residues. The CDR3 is CATSRDLTGVGEQYF. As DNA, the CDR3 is TGTGCCACCAGCAGAGATCTCACAGGGGTAGGCGAGCAGTACTTC.

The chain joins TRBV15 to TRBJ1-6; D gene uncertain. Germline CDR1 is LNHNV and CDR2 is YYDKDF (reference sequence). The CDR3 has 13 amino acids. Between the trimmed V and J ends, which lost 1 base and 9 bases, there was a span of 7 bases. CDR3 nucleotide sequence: TGTGCCACCAGCAGAGCGGTACGTTCACCCCTCCACTTT. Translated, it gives CATSRAVRSPLHF.

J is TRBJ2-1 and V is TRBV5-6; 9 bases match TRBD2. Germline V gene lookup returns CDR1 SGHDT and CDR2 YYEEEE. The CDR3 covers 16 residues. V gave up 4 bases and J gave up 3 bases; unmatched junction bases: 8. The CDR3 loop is CASSHKAGGNYNEQFF. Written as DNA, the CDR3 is TGTGCCAGCAGCCACAAAGCGGGGGGAAACTACAATGAGCAGTTCTTC.

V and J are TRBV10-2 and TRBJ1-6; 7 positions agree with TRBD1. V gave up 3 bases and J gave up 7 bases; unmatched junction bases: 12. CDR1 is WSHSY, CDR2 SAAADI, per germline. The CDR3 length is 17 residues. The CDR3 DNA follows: TGCGCCAGCAGTGATACGGTCAGGGGGGTTAGAAATTCACCCCTCCACTTT. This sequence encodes CASSDTVRGVRNSPLHF.

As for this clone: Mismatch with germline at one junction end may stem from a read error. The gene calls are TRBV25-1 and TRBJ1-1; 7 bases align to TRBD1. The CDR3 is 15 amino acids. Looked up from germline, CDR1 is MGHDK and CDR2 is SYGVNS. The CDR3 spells CASSAQGGTVASVVF. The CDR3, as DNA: TGTGCCAGCAGTGCCCAGGGGGGGACCGTCGCAAGTGTGGTCTTT.

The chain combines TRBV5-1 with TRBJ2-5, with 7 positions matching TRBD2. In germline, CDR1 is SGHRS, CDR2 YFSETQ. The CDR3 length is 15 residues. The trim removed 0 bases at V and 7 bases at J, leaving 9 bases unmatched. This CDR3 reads CASSLAPWTSGTQYF. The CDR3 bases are TGCGCCAGCAGCTTGGCCCCCTGGACTAGTGGGACCCAGTACTTC.

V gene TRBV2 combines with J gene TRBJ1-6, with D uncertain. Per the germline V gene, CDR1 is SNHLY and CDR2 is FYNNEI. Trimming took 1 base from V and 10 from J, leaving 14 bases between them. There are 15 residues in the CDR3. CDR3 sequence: CASSEVLGGKSPLHF. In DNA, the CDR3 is TGTGCCAGCAGTGAAGTTCTGGGAGGAAAATCACCCCTCCACTTT.

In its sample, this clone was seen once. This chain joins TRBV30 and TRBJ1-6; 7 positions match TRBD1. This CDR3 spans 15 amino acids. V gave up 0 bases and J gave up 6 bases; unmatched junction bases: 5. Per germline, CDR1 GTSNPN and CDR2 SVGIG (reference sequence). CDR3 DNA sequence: TGTGCCTGGAGTGTACAGGGGCAGTCTAATTCACCCCTCCACTTT. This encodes CAWSVQGQSNSPLHF.

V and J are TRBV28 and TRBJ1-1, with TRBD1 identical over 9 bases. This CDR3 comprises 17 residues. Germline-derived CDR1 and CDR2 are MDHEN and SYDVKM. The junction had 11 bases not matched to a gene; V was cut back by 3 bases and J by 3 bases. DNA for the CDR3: TGTGCCAGCAGTTTCCTAGCGACAGGGGGTTCGGACACTGAAGCTTTCTTT. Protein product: CASSFLATGGSDTEAFF.

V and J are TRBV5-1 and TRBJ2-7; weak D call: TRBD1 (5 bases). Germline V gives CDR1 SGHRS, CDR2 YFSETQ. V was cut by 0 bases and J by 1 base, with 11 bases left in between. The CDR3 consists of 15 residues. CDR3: CASSLAPDSSYEQYF. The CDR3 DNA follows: TGCGCCAGCAGCTTGGCCCCCGACAGTTCCTACGAGCAGTACTTC.

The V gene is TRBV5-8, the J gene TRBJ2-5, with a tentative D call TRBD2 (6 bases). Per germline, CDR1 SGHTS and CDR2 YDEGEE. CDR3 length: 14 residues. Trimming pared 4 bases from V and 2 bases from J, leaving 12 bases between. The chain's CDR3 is CASSLPGDQETQYF. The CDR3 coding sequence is TGTGCCAGCAGCCTGCCGGGAGATCAAGAGACCCAGTACTTC.

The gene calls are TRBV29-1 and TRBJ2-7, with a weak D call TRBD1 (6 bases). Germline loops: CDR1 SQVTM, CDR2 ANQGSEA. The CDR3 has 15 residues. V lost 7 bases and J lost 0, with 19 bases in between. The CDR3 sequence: CSARRPGVPSYEQYF. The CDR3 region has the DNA TGCAGCGCCCGCCGCCCAGGGGTCCCCTCCTACGAGCAGTACTTC.

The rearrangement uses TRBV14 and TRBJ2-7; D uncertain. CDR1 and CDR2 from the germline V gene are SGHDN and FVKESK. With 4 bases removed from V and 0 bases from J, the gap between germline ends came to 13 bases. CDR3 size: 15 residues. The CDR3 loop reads CASSPGSRTSYEQYF. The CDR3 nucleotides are TGTGCCAGCAGCCCCGGCAGCCGTACCTCCTACGAGCAGTACTTC.

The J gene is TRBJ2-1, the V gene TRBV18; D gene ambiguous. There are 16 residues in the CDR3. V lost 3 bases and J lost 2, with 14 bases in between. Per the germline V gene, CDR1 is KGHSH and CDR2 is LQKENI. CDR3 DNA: TGTGCCAGCTCACCTCCGGGCAGCGCCCCCTACAATGAGCAGTTCTTC. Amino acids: CASSPPGSAPYNEQFF.

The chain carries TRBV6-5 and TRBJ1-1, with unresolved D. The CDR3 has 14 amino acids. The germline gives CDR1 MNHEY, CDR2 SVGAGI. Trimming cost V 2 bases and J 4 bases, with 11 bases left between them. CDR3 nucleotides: TGTGCCAGCAGTTACGCGTCGTCCGCCACTGAAGCTTTCTTT. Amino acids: CASSYASSATEAFF.

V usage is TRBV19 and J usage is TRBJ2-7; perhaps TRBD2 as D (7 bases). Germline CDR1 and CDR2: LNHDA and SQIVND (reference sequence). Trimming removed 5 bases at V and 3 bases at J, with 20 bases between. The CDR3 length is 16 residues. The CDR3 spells CASSPGEGGHDYEQYF. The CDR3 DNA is TGTGCCAGTAGTCCAGGAGAGGGGGGGCACGACTACGAGCAGTACTTC. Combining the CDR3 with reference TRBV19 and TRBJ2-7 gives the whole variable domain DGGITQSPKYLFRKEGQNVTLSCEQNLNHDAMYWYRQDPGQGLRLIYYSQIVNDFQKGDIAEGYSVSREKKESFPLTVTSAQKNPTAFYLCASSPGEGGHDYEQYFGPGTRLTVT.

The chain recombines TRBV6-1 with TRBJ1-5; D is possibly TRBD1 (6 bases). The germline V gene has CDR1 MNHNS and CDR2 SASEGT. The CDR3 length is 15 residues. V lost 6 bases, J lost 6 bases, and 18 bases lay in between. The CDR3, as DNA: TGTGCCAGCAGGACCCGGGACACCTTCCCTCAGCCCCAGCATTTT. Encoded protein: CASRTRDTFPQPQHF.

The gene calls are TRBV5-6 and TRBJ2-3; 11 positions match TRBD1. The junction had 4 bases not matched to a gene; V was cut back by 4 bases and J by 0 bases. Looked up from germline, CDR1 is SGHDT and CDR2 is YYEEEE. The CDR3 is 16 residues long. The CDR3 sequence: CASSRGDRGSTDTQYF. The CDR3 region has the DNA TGTGCCAGCAGCCGAGGGGACAGGGGGAGCACAGATACGCAGTATTTT.

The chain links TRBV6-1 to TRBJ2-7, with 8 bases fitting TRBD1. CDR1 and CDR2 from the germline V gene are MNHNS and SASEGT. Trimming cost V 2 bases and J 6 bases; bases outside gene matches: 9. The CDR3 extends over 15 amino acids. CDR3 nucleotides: TGTGCCAGCAGTGAACGAGGGCAGGGGGCAGGCGAGCAGTACTTC. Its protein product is CASSERGQGAGEQYF.

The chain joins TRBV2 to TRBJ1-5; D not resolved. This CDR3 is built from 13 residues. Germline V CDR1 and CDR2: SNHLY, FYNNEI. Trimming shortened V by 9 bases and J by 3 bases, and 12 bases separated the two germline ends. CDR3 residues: CASVIGPNQPQHF. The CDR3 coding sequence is TGTGCCAGTGTAATAGGGCCCAATCAGCCCCAGCATTTT.

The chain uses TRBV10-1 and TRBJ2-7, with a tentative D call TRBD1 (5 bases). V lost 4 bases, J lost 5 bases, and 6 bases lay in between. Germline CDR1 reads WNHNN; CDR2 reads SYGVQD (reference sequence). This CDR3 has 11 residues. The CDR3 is CASSVGHEQYF. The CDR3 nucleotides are TGCGCCAGCAGTGTGGGGCACGAGCAGTACTTC.